This passage covers 15 T cell receptor beta chains from one sample sequenced in a study of a mutant IDH1 vaccine in newly diagnosed glioma. Clones were sequenced by immunoSEQ multiplex PCR, and TCRdb holds only the in-frame ones, with some missing. The sample includes approximately 60,000 clones, under 85% of them seen just once. No antigens are known for them. Time point defined: week 35, safety follow-up. The study gave 300 ug of mutant IDH1 20-mer peptide per vaccine dose, with topical imiquimod. Here the sequenced sample was PBMCs, taken from a glioma patient whose treatment included an IDH1 peptide vaccine. Receptors originate from a man aged 50-60 years with glioma.

The chain carries TRBV4-3 and TRBJ1-1, with D hard to call. Looked up from germline, CDR1 is LGHNA and CDR2 is YSLEER. This CDR3 is 13 amino acids long. V shed 2 bases and J shed 5 bases, with 9 bases lying between them. CDR3 DNA sequence: TGCGCCAGCAGCCAACTAGGATATACTGAAGCTTTCTTT. It specifies CASSQLGYTEAFF.

This chain links TRBV7-2 with TRBJ1-1; TRBD1 aligns across 7 bases. The V segment lost 3 bases and the J segment 0 bases; nucleotides outside the gene matches: 1. The CDR3 has 14 residues. From germline, CDR1 is SGHTA and CDR2 FQGNSA. The CDR3, as DNA: TGTGCCAGCAGCTTGCAGGGGGTGAACACTGAAGCTTTCTTT. It translates to CASSLQGVNTEAFF.

V usage is TRBV25-1 and J usage is TRBJ2-5; 7 nucleotides align to TRBD2. The germline V gene has CDR1 MGHDK and CDR2 SYGVNS. V trimming: 2 bases; J trimming: 5 bases; junction bases outside the gene matches: 8. CDR3 length: 15 residues. DNA for the CDR3: TGTGCCAGCAGTGAAACCGGGACTACCGCCGAGACCCAGTACTTC. This translates into CASSETGTTAETQYF.

The chain joins TRBV30 to TRBJ2-2; a possible D gene is TRBD2 (6 bases). Trimming removed 5 bases from V and 4 bases from J, with 14 bases in between. CDR1 and CDR2 from the germline V gene are GTSNPN and SVGIG (reference sequence). The CDR3 contains 14 residues. CDR3 DNA: TGTGCCTGGGGGACGGGGGTGGCCACCGGGGAGCTGTTTTTT. It yields the protein CAWGTGVATGELFF.

Only a few counts were recorded for this clone. The DNA of the CDR3 is TGCGCCAGCAGCTCTCGACAGGGGTTGAGTAATTCACCCCTCCACTTT. This codes for CASSSRQGLSNSPLHF. V usage is TRBV5-1 and J usage is TRBJ1-6, with 8 bases that match TRBD1. Germline V gene sequence: CDR1 SGHRS, CDR2 YFSETQ. This CDR3 spans 16 amino acids. With 3 bases clipped from V and 6 bases from J, the junction kept 8 bases outside the gene matches. Full variable domain (missing parts from reference TRBV5-1 and TRBJ1-6): KAGVTQTPRYLIKTRGQQVTLSCSPISGHRSVSWYQQTPGQGLQFLFEYFSETQRNKGNFPGRFSGRQFSNSRSEMNVSTLELGDSALYLCASSSRQGLSNSPLHFGNGTRLTVT.

V gene TRBV5-5 combines with J gene TRBJ2-7; perhaps TRBD1 as D (6 bases). Germline V gene sequence: CDR1 SGHKS, CDR2 YYEKEE (reference sequence). V dropped 3 bases and J dropped 2 bases, with 15 bases sitting between them. CDR3 length: 15 residues. The CDR3 bases are TGTGCCAGCAGCTCACCGACAGGAGGAACCTACGAGCAGTACTTC. Its translation is CASSSPTGGTYEQYF.

CDR3 residues: CASSLAFRTGDGYTF. In nucleotides, the CDR3 is TGTGCCAGCAGCTTAGCATTCCGGACAGGAGATGGCTACACCTTC. This sequence joins TRBV7-2 and TRBJ1-2; TRBD1 aligns across 7 bases. Germline V CDR1 and CDR2: SGHTA, FQGNSA. Trimming took 0 bases from V and 6 from J; bases not matched to a gene: 7. There are 15 residues in the CDR3.

The J gene is TRBJ1-1, the V gene TRBV19; a possible D gene is TRBD1 (5 bases). CDR3 length equals 15 residues. CDR1 and CDR2 from the germline V gene are LNHDA and SQIVND (reference sequence). V was trimmed by 1 base and J by 4 bases, leaving 13 bases between them. CDR3 protein: CASSIGQGRFTEAFF. For the CDR3, the DNA is TGTGCCAGTAGTATAGGGCAGGGCAGGTTCACTGAAGCTTTCTTT.

Ten or more counts support this clone. This rearrangement joins TRBV2 to TRBJ2-2, with 7 bases fitting TRBD1. After removal of 7 bases from V and 1 base from J, the junction contained 3 bases not matched to a gene. Germline V gene lookup returns CDR1 SNHLY and CDR2 FYNNEI. This CDR3 region has 14 residues. The CDR3 sequence is CASIGTENTGELFF. CDR3 DNA: TGTGCCAGCATCGGGACAGAGAACACCGGGGAGCTGTTTTTT.

The rearrangement joins TRBV7-9 to TRBJ1-5; D gene uncertain. V lost 3 bases to trimming and J lost 7 bases, with 13 bases between them. Germline-derived CDR1 and CDR2 are SEHNR and FQNEAQ (reference sequence). The CDR3 spans 14 residues. For the CDR3, the DNA is TGTGCCAGCAGCTTCGACGGTGTCGGGCAGCCCCAGCATTTT. It is translated as CASSFDGVGQPQHF.

This clone came up a few times. V usage is TRBV6-5 and J usage is TRBJ1-1; 8 nucleotides agree with TRBD1. CDR3 length: 13 residues. Per germline, CDR1 MNHEY and CDR2 SVGAGI. V was clipped by 5 bases and J by 3 bases; unmatched bases: 2. CDR3 bases: TGTGCCAGCAGTCGACAGGGGCACACTGAAGCTTTCTTT. This sequence encodes CASSRQGHTEAFF.

The chain couples TRBV29-1 to TRBJ2-2; weak D call: TRBD1 (5 bases). Germline V gives CDR1 SQVTM, CDR2 ANQGSEA. The germline V and J ends were trimmed by 2 bases and 4 bases, with 11 bases remaining between them. The CDR3 is 14 amino acids. The CDR3 DNA follows: TGCAGCGTTGAAAGGGCAGGGCGCACCGGGGAGCTGTTTTTT. It translates to CSVERAGRTGELFF.

This clone turned up a few times. This chain connects TRBV5-1 to TRBJ1-5; D unclear. The germline CDR1 and CDR2 sequences are SGHRS and YFSETQ. V lost 0 bases and J 3 bases, leaving 10 bases between the germline ends. This CDR3 has 15 amino acids. The CDR3 nucleotides are TGCGCCAGCAGCTTGGACCTCAGCATCAATCAGCCCCAGCATTTT. This translates into CASSLDLSINQPQHF.

The chain uses TRBV15 and TRBJ2-1; no clear D. CDR1 is LNHNV and CDR2 is YYDKDF in the germline V gene (reference sequence). Trimming removed 8 bases from V and 15 bases from J, with 14 bases in between. The CDR3 is 10 amino acids. The CDR3 nucleotides read TGTGCCACCCGGGCTCCCGGTGGGTTCTTC. This translates into CATRAPGGFF.

The chain combines TRBV9 with TRBJ2-2; D possibly corresponds to TRBD2 (6 bases). Germline-derived CDR1 and CDR2 are SGDLS and YYNGEE. The germline V and J ends were trimmed by 4 bases and 4 bases, with 14 bases remaining between them. CDR3 length: 15 residues. This CDR3 is CASSPLLGGTGELFF. Here the CDR3 DNA reads TGTGCCAGCAGCCCCCTGCTGGGGGGCACCGGGGAGCTGTTTTTT.